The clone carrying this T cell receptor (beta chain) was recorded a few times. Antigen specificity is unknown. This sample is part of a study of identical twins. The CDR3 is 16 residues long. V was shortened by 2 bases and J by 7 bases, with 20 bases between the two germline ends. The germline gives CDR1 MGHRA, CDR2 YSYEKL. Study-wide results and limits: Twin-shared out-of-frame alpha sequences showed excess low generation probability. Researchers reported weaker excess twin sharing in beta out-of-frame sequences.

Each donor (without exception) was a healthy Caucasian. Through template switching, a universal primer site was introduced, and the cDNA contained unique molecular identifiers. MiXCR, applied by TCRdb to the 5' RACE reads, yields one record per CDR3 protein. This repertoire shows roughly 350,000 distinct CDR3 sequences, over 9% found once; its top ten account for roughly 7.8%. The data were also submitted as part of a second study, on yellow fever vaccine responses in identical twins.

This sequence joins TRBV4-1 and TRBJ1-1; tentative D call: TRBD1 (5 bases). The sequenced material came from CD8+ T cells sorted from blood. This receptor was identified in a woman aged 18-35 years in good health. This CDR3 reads CASSQFNVRKGYEAFF. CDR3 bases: TGCGCCAGCAGCCAATTCAACGTTCGAAAGGGGTATGAAGCTTTCTTT.